This T cell receptor (beta chain) was retrieved from a study of T cell changes during pregnancy in multiple sclerosis. Produced via immunoSEQ multiplex PCR; TCRdb's table is partial and in-frame only. The top ten clones hold 3.5% to 4.5% of a sample with some 74,000 clones, roughly 90% of them seen once. Germline V gene sequence: CDR1 LNHDA, CDR2 SQIVND (reference sequence). The CDR3 contains 15 residues. V shed 5 bases and J shed 2 bases, with 15 bases lying between them. The chain links TRBV19 to TRBJ2-5, with D perhaps matching TRBD2 (5 bases). This TCR was sampled from a female donor in good health, enrolled as a control in a pregnancy study. Source: peripheral blood, taken after pregnancy. The CDR3 DNA follows: TGTGCCAGTAGTCGATCCGGGAAGTGGCAAGAGACCCAGTACTTC. Protein product: CASSRSGKWQETQYF.